This note documents a single T cell receptor beta chain sequence. Repertoires were generated with immunoSEQ multiplex PCR, while TCRdb's copy carries only in-frame clones and drops some. The repertoire consists of about 160,000 clones, with around 84% occurring once and the leading ten covering 8.3%. CDR3 length: 16 residues. Trimming took 1 base from V and 6 from J, leaving 17 bases between them. Per the germline V gene, CDR1 is LGHDT and CDR2 is YNNKEL (reference sequence). This sample is drawn from a study of blood T cell repertoires in COVID-19. The receptor was derived from a woman aged 60-75 years with COVID-19, enrolled during active disease. The chain is built from TRBV3-1 (or the pseudogene TRBV3-2) and TRBJ2-3; maybe TRBD2 (5 bases). Sequencing was performed on peripheral blood. In DNA, the CDR3 is TGTGCCAGCAGCCAAGGTATCAGGACTGCCGAGGATACGCAGTATTTT. This codes for CASSQGIRTAEDTQYF.